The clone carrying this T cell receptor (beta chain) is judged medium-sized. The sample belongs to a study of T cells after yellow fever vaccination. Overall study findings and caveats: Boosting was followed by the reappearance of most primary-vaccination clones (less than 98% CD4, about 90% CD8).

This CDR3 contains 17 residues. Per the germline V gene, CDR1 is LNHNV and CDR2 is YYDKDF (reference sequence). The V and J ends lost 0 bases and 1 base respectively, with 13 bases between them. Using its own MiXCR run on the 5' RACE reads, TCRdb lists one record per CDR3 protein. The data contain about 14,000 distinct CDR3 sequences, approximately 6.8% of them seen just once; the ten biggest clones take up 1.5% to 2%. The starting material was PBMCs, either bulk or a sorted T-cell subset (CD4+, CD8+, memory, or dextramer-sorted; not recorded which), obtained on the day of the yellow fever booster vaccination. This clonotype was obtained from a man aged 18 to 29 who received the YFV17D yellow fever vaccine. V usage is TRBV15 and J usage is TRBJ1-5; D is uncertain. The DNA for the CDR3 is TGTGCCACCAGCAGAGATGTGGCAGGACCAAGCAATCAGCCCCAGCATTTT. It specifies CATSRDVAGPSNQPQHF.